The 18 T cell receptor beta chains presented below share a single source sample, sequenced in a study of blood T cell repertoires in COVID-19. TCRdb's table, derived via immunoSEQ multiplex PCR, lists solely in-frame clones and lacks some. The repertoire holds 200,000 to 250,000 clones, more than 70% seen once, with approximately 13% in the top ten. The specimen was peripheral blood. These receptors all come from an elderly man with acute or convalescent COVID-19.

In this sample, this clone turned up once. The chain has TRBV19 and TRBJ2-3; 14 bases fit TRBD2. The germline V gene has CDR1 LNHDA and CDR2 SQIVND (reference sequence). The CDR3 is 15 residues long. V was clipped by 5 bases and J by 5 bases; unmatched bases: 3. The CDR3: CASSRTSGGLDTQYF. The CDR3 DNA reads TGTGCCAGTAGTCGGACTAGCGGGGGGTTAGATACGCAGTATTTT.

The V call is TRBV19, the J call TRBJ1-1, with D perhaps TRBD1 (5 bases). The CDR3 is 14 amino acids. V shed 6 bases and J shed 5 bases, with 16 bases lying between them. Germline assignment: CDR1 LNHDA and CDR2 SQIVND (reference sequence). The CDR3 bases are TGTGCCAGTAGCCTCTGGCAGGGTCAAACTGAAGCTTTCTTT. Residues: CASSLWQGQTEAFF.

This chain joins TRBV4-2 and TRBJ1-5, with a weak D call TRBD1 (5 bases). Germline assignment: CDR1 LGHNA and CDR2 YNFKEQ. The CDR3 extends over 15 amino acids. Trimming left V 4 bases short and J 8 bases short, with 18 bases between. The chain's CDR3 is CASSPRQTSLEPQHF. CDR3 sequence (DNA): TGTGCCAGCAGCCCCCGACAGACTAGCTTGGAGCCCCAGCATTTT.

The CDR3 DNA follows: TGTGCCAGCAGTCCGGGGCCGAGGGGGCACCTCCACTTT. Its protein is CASSPGPRGHLHF. V usage is TRBV27 and J usage is TRBJ1-6; 7 nucleotides align to TRBD1. Trimming took 5 bases from V and 15 from J; bases not matched to a gene: 10. This CDR3 spans 13 amino acids. Germline CDR1 is MNHEY and CDR2 is SMNVEV (reference sequence).

The rearrangement links TRBV7-9 to TRBJ1-4, with 7 bases matching TRBD1. J lost 3 bases, V lost 5 bases, and 3 bases had no gene match. The CDR3 runs to 14 residues. In germline, CDR1 is SEHNR, CDR2 FQNEAQ (reference sequence). The CDR3, as DNA: TGTGCCAGCAGCCAGACAGGGTCTAATGAAAAACTGTTTTTT. This sequence encodes CASSQTGSNEKLFF.

Notes on this clone: This sample includes further DNA sequences coding for the same CDR3. V gene TRBV15 combines with J gene TRBJ2-7, with a tentative D call TRBD2 (6 bases). CDR1 LNHNV and CDR2 YYDKDF come from the germline V gene (reference sequence). CDR3 length: 15 residues. V lost 0 bases to trimming and J lost 2 bases, with 11 bases between them. Here the CDR3 reads CATSRDGTATYEQYF. CDR3 coding DNA: TGTGCCACCAGCAGAGACGGGACTGCCACCTACGAGCAGTACTTC. Combining the CDR3 with reference TRBV15 and TRBJ2-7 gives the whole variable domain DAMVIQNPRYQVTQFGKPVTLSCSQTLNHNVMYWYQQKSSQAPKLLFHYYDKDFNNEADTPDNFQSRRPNTSFCFLDIRSPGLGDTAMYLCATSRDGTATYEQYFGPGTRLTVT.

V and J are TRBV27 and TRBJ2-2, with 11 bases fitting TRBD2. Germline V CDR1 and CDR2: MNHEY, SMNVEV (reference sequence). The V gene end was trimmed by 10 bases and the J gene end by 6 bases; junction bases not matched to a gene: 10. This CDR3 spans 15 amino acids. The CDR3 here is CATKGTSGYAGELFF. The DNA of the CDR3 is TGTGCCACCAAAGGGACTAGCGGTTATGCCGGGGAGCTGTTTTTT.

The chain joins TRBV27 to TRBJ1-5; D is perhaps TRBD1 (5 bases). Germline CDR1 is MNHEY and CDR2 is SMNVEV (reference sequence). Trimming shortened V by 5 bases and J by 4 bases, and 15 bases separated the two germline ends. The CDR3 consists of 15 residues. The CDR3 DNA follows: TGTGCCAGCAGTCCAAATCTTGGGGGGAATCAGCCCCAGCATTTT. Its translation: CASSPNLGGNQPQHF.

The chain couples TRBV4-3 to TRBJ2-3; D gene uncertain. With 0 bases removed from V and 4 bases from J, the gap between germline ends came to 5 bases. CDR1 and CDR2 from the germline V gene are LGHNA and YSLEER. The CDR3 is 13 residues long. The CDR3 sequence: CASSQDLPDTQYF. CDR3 nucleotide sequence: TGCGCCAGCAGCCAAGATCTCCCAGATACGCAGTATTTT.

The chain carries TRBV5-1 and TRBJ2-3; D is unclear. Trimming cost V 4 bases and J 1 base, with 7 bases left between them. This CDR3 region has 13 residues. Germline loops: CDR1 SGHRS, CDR2 YFSETQ. The CDR3 spells CASSPQGTDTQYF. The CDR3 region has the DNA TGCGCCAGCAGCCCGCAGGGCACAGATACGCAGTATTTT.

This clone was counted a few times. The rearrangement joins TRBV18 to TRBJ1-5; D unclear. The CDR3 covers 15 residues. The V end lost 3 bases, the J end lost 0 bases, and 9 bases lay between the germline ends. CDR1 is KGHSH, CDR2 LQKENI, per germline. CDR3 sequence reads: CASSPVYGSNQPQHF. CDR3 DNA sequence: TGTGCCAGCTCACCTGTGTACGGTAGCAATCAGCCCCAGCATTTT.

J is TRBJ1-3 and V is TRBV3-1 (or the pseudogene TRBV3-2); D might be TRBD1 (5 bases). Trimming took off 4 bases at V and 4 bases at J, with 14 bases between the two ends. Germline assignment: CDR1 LGHDT and CDR2 YNNKEL (reference sequence). The CDR3 is 15 residues long. The CDR3 loop reads CASSRDLLSGNTIYF. The CDR3 DNA reads TGTGCCAGCAGCCGGGACTTGCTCTCCGGAAACACCATATATTTT.

This chain joins TRBV9 and TRBJ2-3; 10 nucleotides agree with TRBD2. CDR3 size: 17 residues. Germline V CDR1 and CDR2: SGDLS, YYNGEE. Trimming cost V 4 bases and J 6 bases; bases outside gene matches: 14. CDR3 nucleotide sequence: TGTGCCAGCAGCACCCGTACCGGGACTAGCGACAGTGATACGCAGTATTTT. Translating gives CASSTRTGTSDSDTQYF.

V gene TRBV4-1 combines with J gene TRBJ1-2; 7 bases line up with TRBD1. CDR3 length: 17 residues. Germline V CDR1 and CDR2: MGHRA, YSYEKL. With 4 bases clipped from V and 0 bases from J, the junction kept 11 bases outside the gene matches. Written as DNA, the CDR3 is TGCGCCAGCAGCCCTGGACAGGAGTCATTTGCTAACTATGGCTACACCTTC. This gives the protein CASSPGQESFANYGYTF.

The chain uses TRBV28 and TRBJ2-2; D is possibly TRBD1 (7 bases). This CDR3 has 15 amino acids. Deletions cut 8 bases from V and 0 bases from J, with 13 bases between. The germline gives CDR1 MDHEN, CDR2 SYDVKM. The CDR3 region is CASCQGGANTGELFF. CDR3 coding DNA: TGTGCCAGCTGCCAGGGGGGCGCGAACACCGGGGAGCTGTTTTTT.

The gene calls are TRBV12-1 and TRBJ1-1. TRBV12-1 is given as a pseudogene. The CDR3 covers 14 residues. CDR3 residues: CASTERWSNTEAFF. The CDR3 DNA is TGTGCCAGCACCGAGCGGTGGTCGAACACTGAAGCTTTCTTT.

The chain combines TRBV5-4 with TRBJ1-3; D is possibly TRBD1 (5 bases). Trimming pared 3 bases from V and 2 bases from J, leaving 9 bases between. The CDR3 is made up of 14 amino acids. Germline-derived CDR1 and CDR2 are SGHNT and YYREEE (reference sequence). The CDR3 reads CASSSDIAGNTIYF. CDR3 in DNA: TGTGCCAGCAGCTCGGACATCGCTGGAAACACCATATATTTT.

This chain joins TRBV11-1 and TRBJ2-7, with 7 bases that match TRBD1. The CDR3 has 13 amino acids. V trimming: 10 bases; J trimming: 3 bases; junction bases outside the gene matches: 9. CDR1 and CDR2 (germline): SGHAT, FQDESV (reference sequence). CDR3 nucleotide sequence: TGTGCCACCTCCAGGGACAGTCACTACGAGCAGTACTTC. Protein product: CATSRDSHYEQYF.